One sample yielded the 10 T cell receptor beta chains listed below, sequenced in a study of blood T cell repertoires in COVID-19. The repertoire was sequenced with immunoSEQ multiplex PCR; TCRdb's copy has only in-frame clones and lacks some. Here the sample spans over 90,000 clones, around nine tenths being singletons. The sequencing sample was made of peripheral blood. Every receptor here comes from a man aged 45-65 years with acute or convalescent COVID-19.

In regard to this clone: The same CDR3 is also encoded by other DNA sequences in this sample. Here the CDR3 DNA reads TGTGCCAGTTCCGTAGGACTAGCGGGAGGGGATGAGCAGTTCTTC. It codes for CASSVGLAGGDEQFF. V gene TRBV19 combines with J gene TRBJ2-1; TRBD2 agrees at 15 bases. The CDR3 consists of 15 residues. Germline CDR1 LNHDA, CDR2 SQIVND (reference sequence). Losses at the gene ends were 8 bases for V and 8 bases for J; bases not matched to a gene: 7.

The V and J genes are TRBV19 and TRBJ1-2, with 8 bases fitting TRBD1. Germline assignment: CDR1 LNHDA and CDR2 SQIVND (reference sequence). The trim removed 3 bases at V and 6 bases at J, leaving 6 bases unmatched. The CDR3 is 14 amino acids. The CDR3 sequence is CASSMVQGADGYTF. As DNA, the CDR3 is TGTGCCAGTAGTATGGTCCAGGGGGCCGATGGCTACACCTTC. The whole variable domain, remainder taken from reference TRBV19 and TRBJ1-2, is DGGITQSPKYLFRKEGQNVTLSCEQNLNHDAMYWYRQDPGQGLRLIYYSQIVNDFQKGDIAEGYSVSREKKESFPLTVTSAQKNPTAFYLCASSMVQGADGYTFGSGTRLTVV.

The chain carries TRBV5-4 and TRBJ2-5, with D possibly TRBD2 on 6 matching bases. Per germline, CDR1 SGHNT and CDR2 YYREEE (reference sequence). CDR3 length: 12 residues. Trimming pared 3 bases from V and 7 bases from J, leaving 10 bases between. CDR3 sequence reads: CASSWAGGTQYF. The DNA of the CDR3 is TGTGCCAGCAGCTGGGCCGGGGGGACCCAGTACTTC.

V usage is TRBV25-1 and J usage is TRBJ2-7; 7 nucleotides match TRBD1. The CDR3 totals 16 residues. J was trimmed by 0 bases and V by 6 bases; bases with no gene match: 11. CDR1 and CDR2 (germline): MGHDK, SYGVNS. CDR3 amino acids: CASSLYGQVSSYEQYF. The CDR3 DNA is TGTGCCAGCAGCTTATACGGACAGGTAAGCTCCTACGAGCAGTACTTC.

The chain couples TRBV5-1 to TRBJ2-7; 12 bases match TRBD2. After removal of 2 bases from V and 6 bases from J, the junction contained 6 bases not matched to a gene. Germline-derived CDR1 and CDR2 are SGHRS and YFSETQ. The CDR3 consists of 15 residues. The CDR3 nucleotides read TGCGCCAGCAGCTTAGGACTAGCGGGACTAACCGAGCAGTACTTC. Protein sequence: CASSLGLAGLTEQYF.

The V gene is TRBV3-1 (or the pseudogene TRBV3-2), the J gene TRBJ2-7; D possibly corresponds to TRBD2 (6 bases). The CDR3 loop spans 14 amino acids. CDR1 and CDR2 (germline): LGHDT, YNNKEL (reference sequence). With 4 bases removed from V and 0 bases from J, the gap between germline ends came to 10 bases. DNA of the CDR3: TGTGCCAGCAGCCCTACGGGACTCTCCTACGAGCAGTACTTC. This gives the protein CASSPTGLSYEQYF.

The V and J genes are TRBV18 and TRBJ2-1; no definite D call. Germline CDR1 reads KGHSH; CDR2 reads LQKENI. The CDR3 spans 13 residues. The V and J ends lost 0 bases and 9 bases respectively, with 9 bases between them. The chain's CDR3 is CASSPPPVGEQFF. For the CDR3, the DNA is TGTGCCAGCTCACCACCCCCGGTCGGTGAGCAGTTCTTC.

The genes are TRBV15 and TRBJ2-2, with 14 bases matching TRBD2. Unmatched junction bases numbered 9, after V lost 7 bases and J lost 5 bases. CDR1 is LNHNV and CDR2 is YYDKDF in the germline V gene (reference sequence). This CDR3 region has 17 residues. As DNA, the CDR3 is TGTGCCACCAACCAAAAGACTAGCGGGAGGGTGACCGGGGAGCTGTTTTTT. This codes for CATNQKTSGRVTGELFF.

V is TRBV2 and J is TRBJ2-1; 10 bases align to TRBD2. Trimming took 6 bases from V and 2 from J; bases not matched to a gene: 4. Germline V gene data show CDR1 as SNHLY and CDR2 as FYNNEI. CDR3 length: 15 residues. Written as DNA, the CDR3 is TGTGCCAGCAGGGTAAGCGGGAGGGCCTACAATGAGCAGTTCTTC. Translation: CASRVSGRAYNEQFF.

The V gene is TRBV5-1, the J gene TRBJ1-2; D remains ambiguous. V was pared by 1 base and J by 2 bases, with 6 bases between. Per germline, CDR1 SGHRS and CDR2 YFSETQ. The CDR3 length is 13 residues. This CDR3 is CASSLQRNYGYTF. The CDR3 DNA is TGCGCCAGCAGCTTGCAGCGGAACTATGGCTACACCTTC.